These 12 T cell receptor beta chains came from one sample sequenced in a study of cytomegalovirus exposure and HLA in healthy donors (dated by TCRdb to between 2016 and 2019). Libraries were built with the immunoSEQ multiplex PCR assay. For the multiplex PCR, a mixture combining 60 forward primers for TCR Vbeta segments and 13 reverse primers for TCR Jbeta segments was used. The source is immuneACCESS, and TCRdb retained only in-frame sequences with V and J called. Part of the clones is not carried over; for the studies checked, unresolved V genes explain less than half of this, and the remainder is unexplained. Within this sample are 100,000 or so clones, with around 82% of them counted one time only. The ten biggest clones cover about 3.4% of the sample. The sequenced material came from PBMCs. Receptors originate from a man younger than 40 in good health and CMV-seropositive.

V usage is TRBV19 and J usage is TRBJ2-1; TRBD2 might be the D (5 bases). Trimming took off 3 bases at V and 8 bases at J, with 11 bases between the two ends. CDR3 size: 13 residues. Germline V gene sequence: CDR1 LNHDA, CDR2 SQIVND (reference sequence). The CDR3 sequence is CASSISGIDEQFF. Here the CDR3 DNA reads TGTGCCAGTAGTATTTCCGGGATAGATGAGCAGTTCTTC.

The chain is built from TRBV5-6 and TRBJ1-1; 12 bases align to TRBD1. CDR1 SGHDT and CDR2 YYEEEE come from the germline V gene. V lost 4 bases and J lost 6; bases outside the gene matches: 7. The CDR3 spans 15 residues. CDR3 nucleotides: TGTGCCAGCAGCCGGGACAGGGGGCGAAGTGCTGAAGCTTTCTTT. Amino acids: CASSRDRGRSAEAFF. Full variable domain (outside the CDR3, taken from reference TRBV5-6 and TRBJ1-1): DAGVTQSPTHLIKTRGQQVTLRCSPKSGHDTVSWYQQALGQGPQFIFQYYEEEERQRGNFPDRFSGHQFPNYSSELNVNALLLGDSALYLCASSRDRGRSAEAFFGQGTRLTVV.

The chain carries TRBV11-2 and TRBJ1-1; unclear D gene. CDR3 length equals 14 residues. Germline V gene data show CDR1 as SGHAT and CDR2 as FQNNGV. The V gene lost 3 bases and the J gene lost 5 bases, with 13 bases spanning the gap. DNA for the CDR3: TGTGCCAGCAGCTTCGGAGGGTCCGGGACTGAAGCTTTCTTT. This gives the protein CASSFGGSGTEAFF.

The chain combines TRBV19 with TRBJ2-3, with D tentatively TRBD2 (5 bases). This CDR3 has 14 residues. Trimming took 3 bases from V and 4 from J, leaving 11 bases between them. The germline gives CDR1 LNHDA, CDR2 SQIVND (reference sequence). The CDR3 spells CASSIYLGADTQYF. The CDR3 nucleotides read TGTGCCAGTAGTATTTACCTCGGGGCAGATACGCAGTATTTT. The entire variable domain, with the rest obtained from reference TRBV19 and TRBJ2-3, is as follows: DGGITQSPKYLFRKEGQNVTLSCEQNLNHDAMYWYRQDPGQGLRLIYYSQIVNDFQKGDIAEGYSVSREKKESFPLTVTSAQKNPTAFYLCASSIYLGADTQYFGPGTRLTVL.

CDR3 nucleotides: TGTGCCAGCAGTTTATTGGCCGGGTCGAACACTGAAGCTTTCTTT. Translating it yields CASSLLAGSNTEAFF. The chain carries TRBV28 and TRBJ1-1, with no clear D. The ends were cut back, 1 base at V and 1 base at J, with 10 bases in the middle. The germline V gene has CDR1 MDHEN and CDR2 SYDVKM. The CDR3 runs to 15 residues.

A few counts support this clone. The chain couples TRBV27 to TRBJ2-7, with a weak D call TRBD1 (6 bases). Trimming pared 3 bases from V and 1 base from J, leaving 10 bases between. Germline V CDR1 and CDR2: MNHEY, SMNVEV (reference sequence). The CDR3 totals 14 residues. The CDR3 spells CASSLYRESYEQYF. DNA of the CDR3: TGTGCCAGCAGTTTGTACAGGGAATCCTACGAGCAGTACTTC.

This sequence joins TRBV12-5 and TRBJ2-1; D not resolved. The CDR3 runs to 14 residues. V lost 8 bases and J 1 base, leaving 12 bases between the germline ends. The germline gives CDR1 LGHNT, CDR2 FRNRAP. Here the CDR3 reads CASRAVNSYNEQFF. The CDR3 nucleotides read TGTGCTAGTCGTGCGGTTAATTCCTACAATGAGCAGTTCTTC.

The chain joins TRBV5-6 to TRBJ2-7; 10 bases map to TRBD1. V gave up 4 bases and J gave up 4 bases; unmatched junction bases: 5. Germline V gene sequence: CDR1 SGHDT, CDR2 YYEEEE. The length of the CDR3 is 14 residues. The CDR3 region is CASSTGQGRYEQYF. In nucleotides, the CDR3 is TGTGCCAGCAGCACGGGACAGGGGCGGTACGAGCAGTACTTC.

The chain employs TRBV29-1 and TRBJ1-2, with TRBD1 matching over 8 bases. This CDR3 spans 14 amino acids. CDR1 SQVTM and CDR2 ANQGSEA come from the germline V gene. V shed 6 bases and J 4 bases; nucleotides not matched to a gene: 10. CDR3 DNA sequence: TGCAGCGTGTCGACCGGGACAGGCAGCTATGGCTACACCTTC. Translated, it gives CSVSTGTGSYGYTF.

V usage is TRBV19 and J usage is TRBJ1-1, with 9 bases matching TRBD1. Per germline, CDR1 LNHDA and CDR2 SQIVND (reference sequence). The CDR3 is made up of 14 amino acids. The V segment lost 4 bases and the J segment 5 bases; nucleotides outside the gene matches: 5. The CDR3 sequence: CASSRGQGETEAFF. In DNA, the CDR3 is TGTGCCAGTAGTAGGGGACAGGGAGAGACTGAAGCTTTCTTT. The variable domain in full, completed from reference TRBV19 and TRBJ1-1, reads DGGITQSPKYLFRKEGQNVTLSCEQNLNHDAMYWYRQDPGQGLRLIYYSQIVNDFQKGDIAEGYSVSREKKESFPLTVTSAQKNPTAFYLCASSRGQGETEAFFGQGTRLTVV.

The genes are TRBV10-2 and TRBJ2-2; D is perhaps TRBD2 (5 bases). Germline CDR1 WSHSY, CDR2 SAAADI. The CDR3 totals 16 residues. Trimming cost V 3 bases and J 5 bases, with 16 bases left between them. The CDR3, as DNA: TGCGCCAGCAGTGAAAGGCTAGCCCCGGGGACCGGGGAGCTGTTTTTT. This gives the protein CASSERLAPGTGELFF.

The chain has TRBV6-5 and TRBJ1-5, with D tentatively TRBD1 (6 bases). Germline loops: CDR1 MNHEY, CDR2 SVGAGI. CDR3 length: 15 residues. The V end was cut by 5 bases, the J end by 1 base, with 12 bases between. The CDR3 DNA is TGTGCCAGCAGTGGGGCAGGGGTAAGCAATCAGCCCCAGCATTTT. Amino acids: CASSGAGVSNQPQHF.